This T cell receptor beta chain comes out of a study of blood T cells in healthy people across ages. V was cut by 5 bases and J by 1 base, with 20 bases left in between. The CDR3 has 17 residues. Germline loops: CDR1 MNHEY, CDR2 SMNVEV (reference sequence). A second 7 to 11 cycle PCR used barcoded and J-beta primers. Each CDR3 protein gets one entry after TCRdb re-called the 5' RACE reads with MiXCR. The profile shows over 700,000 distinct CDR3 sequences, just under 25% of them singletons. The same specimen was also included in a second study, on T cells of mothers and their children.

Sample: blood. The origin of this receptor is a boy younger than 18 in good health. The V call is TRBV27, the J call TRBJ1-1, with no clear D. The CDR3 spells CASSHYDANLQNTEAFF. In nucleotides, the CDR3 is TGTGCCAGCAGTCACTATGACGCTAACCTCCAGAACACTGAAGCTTTCTTT.